One sample yielded the 19 T cell receptor beta chains listed below, sequenced in a study of blood T cell repertoires in COVID-19. The protocol was immunoSEQ multiplex PCR, while the TCRdb copy is restricted to in-frame clones and leaves out a portion. The sample yields about 250,000 clones, about 87% seen once. Sequencing was carried out using PBMCs or T cells enriched from blood (not recorded which). These receptors were obtained from a woman aged 25 to 45 with acute COVID-19.

The rearrangement joins TRBV10-3 to TRBJ2-2; 10 bases are a match to TRBD1. CDR1 is ENHRY and CDR2 is SYGVKD in the germline V gene. The CDR3 loop spans 15 amino acids. Unmatched junction bases numbered 3, after V lost 4 bases and J lost 4 bases. The CDR3 reads CAISGDRGGTGELFF. The CDR3 nucleotides are TGTGCCATCAGTGGGGACAGGGGCGGCACCGGGGAGCTGTTTTTT.

In DNA form, the CDR3 reads TGTGCCACCAGTGATGGTCAACGCAGGGCTCAGCCCCAGCATTTT. Amino acids: CATSDGQRRAQPQHF. This chain connects TRBV24-1 to TRBJ1-5, with D possibly TRBD1 on 5 matching bases. The CDR3 runs 15 residues. Germline values: CDR1 KGHDR, CDR2 SFDVKD. V was pared by 3 bases and J by 6 bases, with 14 bases between.

This clone occurred once. CDR3 sequence (DNA): TGTGCCAGCAGTTATCGGAGCTCCTACGAGCAGTACTTC. It codes for CASSYRSSYEQYF. This rearrangement joins TRBV27 to TRBJ2-7; D remains unclear. The CDR3 is 13 residues long. V lost 4 bases to trimming and J lost 0 bases, with 7 bases between them. Germline assignment: CDR1 MNHEY and CDR2 SMNVEV (reference sequence).

V is TRBV25-1 and J is TRBJ1-2; 7 nucleotides agree with TRBD1. Germline CDR1 and CDR2: MGHDK and SYGVNS. The length of the CDR3 is 12 residues. V gave up 4 bases and J gave up 12 bases; unmatched junction bases: 8. The CDR3 loop reads CASSGSKGADTF. The CDR3 DNA is TGTGCCAGCAGTGGAAGTAAGGGGGCGGACACCTTC.

Comment on this clone: Other DNA sequences in the sample encode the same CDR3. The gene calls are TRBV5-1 and TRBJ1-2; weak D call: TRBD1 (6 bases). Between the trimmed V and J ends, which lost 3 bases and 6 bases, there was a span of 12 bases. In germline, CDR1 is SGHRS, CDR2 YFSETQ. The CDR3 consists of 13 residues. The CDR3 region has the DNA TGCGCCAGCAGCTCTACAGGGTTGGATGGCTACACCTTC. The encoded protein is CASSSTGLDGYTF.

This CDR3 is CASSQGRDRVHEQYF. The CDR3 DNA is TGCGCCAGCAGCCAAGGCCGGGACAGGGTCCACGAGCAGTACTTC. The genes are TRBV4-3 and TRBJ2-7; 9 nucleotides match TRBD1. This CDR3 spans 15 amino acids. With V trimmed by 1 base and J by 5 bases, 6 bases remained unmatched. The germline CDR1 and CDR2 sequences are LGHNA and YSLEER.

This clone was detected only once. V is TRBV4-2 and J is TRBJ1-4; D ambiguous. V was shortened by 0 bases and J by 4 bases, with 9 bases between the two germline ends. The germline CDR1 and CDR2 sequences are LGHNA and YNFKEQ. The CDR3 is 15 amino acids. In DNA form, the CDR3 reads TGTGCCAGCAGCCAAGAATTGGAGGGTAATGAAAAACTGTTTTTT. Translating gives CASSQELEGNEKLFF.

The rearrangement uses TRBV2 and TRBJ2-2; no reliable D call. Germline CDR1 is SNHLY and CDR2 is FYNNEI. There are 16 residues in the CDR3. V lost 3 bases and J 0 bases, leaving 11 bases between the germline ends. CDR3 bases: TGTGCCAGCAGTGATTTAGGCACAGCGAACACCGGGGAGCTGTTTTTT. Translation gives CASSDLGTANTGELFF.

V gene TRBV19 combines with J gene TRBJ1-4; a weak D match, TRBD1 (5 bases). This CDR3 is built from 14 residues. V lost 6 bases and J lost 3, with 11 bases in between. Germline values: CDR1 LNHDA, CDR2 SQIVND (reference sequence). In DNA, the CDR3 is TGTGCCAGTAGCGCAGGGCGTCCTAATGAAAAACTGTTTTTT. Its translation is CASSAGRPNEKLFF.

The chain uses TRBV19 and TRBJ1-1; D gene ambiguous. Germline V gives CDR1 LNHDA, CDR2 SQIVND (reference sequence). The CDR3 sequence is 11 residues long. Trimming took off 7 bases at V and 7 bases at J, with 10 bases between the two ends. The CDR3 nucleotides are TGTGCCAGTATGGTGGGCTTTGAAGCTTTCTTT. Amino acids: CASMVGFEAFF.

This chain joins TRBV6-4 and TRBJ2-2; TRBD1 matches 8 bases. This CDR3 has 14 amino acids. J was trimmed by 4 bases and V by 6 bases; bases with no gene match: 4. From germline, CDR1 is MRHNA and CDR2 SNTAGT. CDR3 region: CASRDRGFTGELFF. CDR3 sequence (DNA): TGTGCCAGCAGAGACAGGGGATTCACCGGGGAGCTGTTTTTT.

This clone was observed a handful of times. V is TRBV5-1 and J is TRBJ2-7; 8 positions agree with TRBD1. The CDR3 consists of 13 residues. The germline gives CDR1 SGHRS, CDR2 YFSETQ. Trimming cost V 4 bases and J 5 bases; bases outside gene matches: 5. The CDR3 loop is CASSRTGNHEQYF. The DNA of the CDR3 is TGCGCCAGCAGCCGGACAGGGAATCACGAGCAGTACTTC.

The chain has TRBV5-4 and TRBJ2-3; D is possibly TRBD2 (6 bases). The CDR3 length is 16 residues. Trimming removed 3 bases from V and 4 bases from J, with 18 bases in between. The germline V gene has CDR1 SGHNT and CDR2 YYREEE (reference sequence). The CDR3 spells CASSSASGDGPDTQYF. As DNA, the CDR3 is TGTGCCAGCAGCTCGGCGTCGGGGGATGGGCCAGATACGCAGTATTTT.

This chain uses TRBV6-2 or TRBV6-3 with TRBJ2-2, with 10 bases fitting TRBD1. V lost 5 bases to trimming and J lost 8 bases; unmatched junction nucleotides: 11. The CDR3 contains 16 residues. Germline V gene lookup returns CDR1 MNHEY and CDR2 SVGEGT. CDR3 sequence reads: CASSTLRDRGLGELFF. In DNA, the CDR3 is TGTGCCAGCAGTACCCTCCGGGACAGGGGTCTTGGGGAGCTGTTTTTT.

V and J are TRBV4-3 and TRBJ2-1, with a weak D call TRBD1 (8 bases). The V end lost 3 bases, the J end lost 9 bases, and 15 bases lay between the germline ends. From germline, CDR1 is LGHNA and CDR2 YSLEER. This CDR3 comprises 14 residues. CDR3 in amino acids: CASSHPDREGEQFF. CDR3 in DNA: TGCGCCAGCAGCCATCCGGACAGGGAGGGTGAGCAGTTCTTC.

V is TRBV19 and J is TRBJ1-5; TRBD1 matches at 9 bases. Germline V lookup: CDR1 LNHDA, CDR2 SQIVND (reference sequence). The V and J ends lost 5 bases and 7 bases, in that order; junction bases with no gene match: 15. This CDR3 contains 17 residues. CDR3 amino acids: CASSLNPGTGSGQPQHF. The CDR3 DNA reads as TGTGCCAGTAGTCTAAACCCCGGGACAGGGTCAGGGCAGCCCCAGCATTTT. The variable domain in full, with the rest retrieved from reference TRBV19 and TRBJ1-5, is DGGITQSPKYLFRKEGQNVTLSCEQNLNHDAMYWYRQDPGQGLRLIYYSQIVNDFQKGDIAEGYSVSREKKESFPLTVTSAQKNPTAFYLCASSLNPGTGSGQPQHFGDGTRLSIL.

J is TRBJ2-5 and V is TRBV7-2; weak D call: TRBD2 (6 bases). This CDR3 region has 13 residues. Germline V gene sequence: CDR1 SGHTA, CDR2 FQGNSA. V lost 5 bases to trimming and J lost 5 bases, with 12 bases between them. CDR3 region: CASSGGVQETQYF. CDR3 DNA sequence: TGTGCCAGCAGCGGCGGGGTTCAGGAGACCCAGTACTTC.

The count of this clone is one. The chain combines TRBV5-4 with TRBJ2-1, with 15 bases identical to TRBD2. Germline V lookup: CDR1 SGHNT, CDR2 YYREEE (reference sequence). The CDR3 sequence is 18 residues long. After removal of 4 bases from V and 9 bases from J, the junction contained 14 bases not matched to a gene. Here the CDR3 reads CASSQQLWTSGGAVEQFF. Here the CDR3 DNA reads TGTGCCAGCAGCCAACAACTTTGGACTAGCGGGGGGGCGGTTGAGCAGTTCTTC.

This clone showed up just a few times. The rearrangement joins TRBV2 to TRBJ1-5; 7 nucleotides align to TRBD1. The trim removed 6 bases at V and 2 bases at J, leaving 7 bases unmatched. Germline loops: CDR1 SNHLY, CDR2 FYNNEI. The CDR3 has 15 residues. CDR3 sequence reads: CASRQTGSGNQPQHF. CDR3 nucleotides: TGTGCCAGCAGGCAGACAGGGAGTGGCAATCAGCCCCAGCATTTT.